Below, 19 T cell receptor beta chains from the same sample are listed, as sequenced in a study of post-analysis software for immune sequencing data. Every TCR beta cDNA library bore unique molecular identifiers. MiXCR, applied by TCRdb to the PCR reads, yields one record per CDR3 protein. The sample comprises around 400,000 distinct CDR3 sequences, approximately 39% of which are singletons, and 7.6% rests with the top ten. Their antigens remain unidentified. Study results and limitations: TRBV5-6, TRBV5-1 and TRBV20-1 belonged to a set of a few TRBV segments that were more frequent in patients than controls.

Sequencing used blood. The receptors here all came from a girl aged 2 to 10 with multiple sclerosis.

V is TRBV4-3 and J is TRBJ2-3; 7 bases map to TRBD1. Germline CDR1 and CDR2: LGHNA and YSLEER. V lost 6 bases, J lost 9 bases, and 9 bases stayed unmatched. There are 13 residues in the CDR3. The CDR3 DNA reads TGCGCCAGCAGAAACAGGGGTGACGTGACGCAGTATTTT. The encoded protein is CASRNRGDVTQYF.

The chain joins TRBV11-2 to TRBJ1-2; 8 positions agree with TRBD1. The CDR3 is 13 residues long. The V gene's germline CDR1 is SGHAT and CDR2 FQNNGV. Trimming at V came to 5 bases and at J to 6 bases, leaving 5 bases not matched to a gene. CDR3 bases: TGTGCCAGCAGCCTGGACAGGGAAAATGGCTACACCTTC. It encodes CASSLDRENGYTF.

This clonotype was detected only a few times. This chain uses TRBV27 with TRBJ2-3; D is possibly TRBD2 (5 bases). The CDR3 runs to 17 residues. Between the trimmed V and J ends, which lost 5 bases and 7 bases, there was a span of 25 bases. Germline V gene lookup returns CDR1 MNHEY and CDR2 SMNVEV (reference sequence). Here the CDR3 reads CASSPFPPSSTRNTQYF. The CDR3 region has the DNA TGTGCCAGCAGTCCCTTCCCCCCTAGCTCCACCCGAAATACGCAGTATTTT.

This clonotype was detected a few times. The genes are TRBV7-6 and TRBJ1-5; D is unclear. Trimming pared 1 base from V and 7 bases from J, leaving 8 bases between. Per the germline V gene, CDR1 is SGHVS and CDR2 is FNYEAQ. The CDR3 is 13 amino acids. CDR3 sequence (DNA): TGTGCCAGCAGCTTAGATTTTACACAGCCCCAGCATTTT. Protein: CASSLDFTQPQHF.

The chain combines TRBV5-1 with TRBJ1-5, with a possible D match to TRBD1 (5 bases). Germline CDR1 and CDR2: SGHRS and YFSETQ. V was clipped by 3 bases and J by 0 bases, with 10 bases between them. The CDR3 length is 15 residues. The CDR3, as DNA: TGCGCCAGCAGCTGGGACGGTTCTAGCAATCAGCCCCAGCATTTT. Residues: CASSWDGSSNQPQHF.

The chain joins TRBV29-1 to TRBJ2-3, with a weak D call TRBD2 (5 bases). The germline gives CDR1 SQVTM, CDR2 ANQGSEA. Deletions cut 6 bases from V and 0 bases from J, with 16 bases between. This CDR3 has 15 residues. CDR3 protein: CSVSIEADSTDTQYF. DNA for the CDR3: TGCAGCGTGTCGATTGAAGCGGATAGCACAGATACGCAGTATTTT.

The chain employs TRBV7-9 and TRBJ2-5, with D hard to call. CDR3 length: 15 amino acids. Looked up from germline, CDR1 is SEHNR and CDR2 is FQNEAQ (reference sequence). The V gene lost 2 bases and the J gene lost 3 bases, with 13 bases spanning the gap. CDR3 in DNA: TGTGCCAGCAGCTTATCTTCTCGGCGGAAAGAGACCCAGTACTTC. This encodes CASSLSSRRKETQYF.

In this sample, this clonotype turned up once. V gene TRBV5-5 combines with J gene TRBJ1-1; TRBD1 aligns across 8 bases. Trimming cost V 5 bases and J 0 bases; bases outside gene matches: 6. The CDR3 covers 15 residues. Germline V lookup: CDR1 SGHKS, CDR2 YYEKEE (reference sequence). The DNA for the CDR3 is TGTGCCAGCAGGCAGAGGACAGGGATGAACACTGAAGCTTTCTTT. This sequence encodes CASRQRTGMNTEAFF. Supplemented by reference TRBV5-5 and TRBJ1-1, the full variable domain reads DAGVTQSPTHLIKTRGQQVTLRCSPISGHKSVSWYQQVLGQGPQFIFQYYEKEERGRGNFPDRFSARQFPNYSSELNVNALLLGDSALYLCASRQRTGMNTEAFFGQGTRLTVV.

In its sample, this clonotype ranks as medium-sized. The V gene is TRBV5-1, the J gene TRBJ1-2; the D gene is possibly TRBD1 (5 bases). CDR3 length: 15 residues. The V end lost 0 bases, the J end lost 2 bases, and 11 bases lay between the germline ends. From germline, CDR1 is SGHRS and CDR2 YFSETQ. CDR3 amino acids: CASSLERGFNYGYTF. As DNA, the CDR3 is TGCGCCAGCAGCTTGGAGAGGGGCTTCAACTATGGCTACACCTTC.

CDR3 in amino acids: CSVQGLSLIWEQFF. CDR3 DNA: TGCAGCGTACAGGGTCTGTCCCTAATATGGGAGCAGTTCTTC. The chain has TRBV29-1 and TRBJ2-1; perhaps TRBD1 as D (6 bases). This CDR3 comprises 14 residues. V lost 6 bases, J lost 10 bases, and 22 bases lay in between. CDR1 and CDR2 from the germline V gene are SQVTM and ANQGSEA.

The chain employs TRBV12-3 or TRBV12-4 and TRBJ1-1, with TRBD1 as a possible D gene (6 bases). Trimming stripped 6 bases from V and 0 bases from J, with 14 bases between. This CDR3 spans 15 amino acids. CDR3 bases: TGTGCCAGCAGCCGGGGGGGACACCTGAACACTGAAGCTTTCTTT. It translates to CASSRGGHLNTEAFF.

This clonotype has only a few counts. The CDR3 reads CASSGGPTNEKLFF. CDR3 nucleotides: TGCGCCAGCAGCGGGGGCCCAACTAATGAAAAACTGTTTTTT. The rearrangement joins TRBV5-1 to TRBJ1-4; D might be TRBD1 (6 bases). The CDR3 consists of 14 residues. The V end was cut by 4 bases, the J end by 0 bases, with 7 bases between. In germline, CDR1 is SGHRS, CDR2 YFSETQ.

The chain employs TRBV7-2 and TRBJ2-3; tentative D call: TRBD1 (6 bases). Looked up from germline, CDR1 is SGHTA and CDR2 is FQGNSA. With 5 bases removed from V and 1 base from J, the gap between germline ends came to 16 bases. The CDR3 runs to 16 residues. CDR3 protein: CASSEQGGFRTDTQYF. Here the CDR3 DNA reads TGTGCCAGCAGCGAACAAGGGGGTTTCCGCACAGATACGCAGTATTTT.

In its sample, this clonotype was seen once. The chain couples TRBV10-3 to TRBJ2-7; maybe TRBD2 (5 bases). The CDR3 runs to 12 residues. From germline, CDR1 is ENHRY and CDR2 SYGVKD. In nucleotides, the CDR3 is TGTGTCACCACCCGGGGTACCTACGAGCAGTACTTC. Residues: CVTTRGTYEQYF.

V and J are TRBV5-1 and TRBJ1-1; no clear D gene. The CDR3 totals 15 residues. Trimming removed 3 bases from V and 3 bases from J, with 15 bases in between. Germline V gene data show CDR1 as SGHRS and CDR2 as YFSETQ. DNA of the CDR3: TGCGCCAGCAGCTCGGCCGAAGGGTCCTACACTGAAGCTTTCTTT. It codes for CASSSAEGSYTEAFF.

This clonotype was counted only a few times. This chain connects TRBV12-3 or TRBV12-4 to TRBJ1-4, with unresolved D. Trimming removed 3 bases at V and 7 bases at J, with 12 bases between. The CDR3 extends over 14 amino acids. This chain's CDR3 is CASSFRGNGEKLFF. The CDR3 DNA sequence: TGTGCCAGCAGTTTTCGAGGGAATGGTGAAAAACTGTTTTTT.

The chain is built from TRBV4-1 and TRBJ1-6; perhaps TRBD1 as D (5 bases). The CDR3 is 15 residues long. CDR1 is MGHRA, CDR2 YSYEKL, per germline. Trimming removed 1 base from V and 8 bases from J, with 12 bases in between. CDR3 amino acids: CASSQVGRGHSPLHF. The CDR3, as DNA: TGCGCCAGCAGCCAAGTAGGTAGGGGACATTCACCCCTCCACTTT.

This clonotype was picked up many times. The chain employs TRBV12-3 or TRBV12-4 and TRBJ1-2, with D hard to call. Between the trimmed V and J ends, which lost 5 bases and 7 bases, there was a span of 20 bases. The CDR3 contains 15 residues. The CDR3 nucleotides read TGTGCCAGCAGTCGAGAGGGCGGGGAAGAGCGTGGCTACACCTTC. As protein: CASSREGGEERGYTF.

The chain links TRBV4-1 to TRBJ1-6; D unclear. In germline, CDR1 is MGHRA, CDR2 YSYEKL. The CDR3 is 14 amino acids. Trimming stripped 5 bases from V and 8 bases from J, with 13 bases between. CDR3: CASSTLGRDSPLHF. Here the CDR3 DNA reads TGCGCCAGCAGCACGTTAGGACGGGATTCACCCCTCCACTTT.